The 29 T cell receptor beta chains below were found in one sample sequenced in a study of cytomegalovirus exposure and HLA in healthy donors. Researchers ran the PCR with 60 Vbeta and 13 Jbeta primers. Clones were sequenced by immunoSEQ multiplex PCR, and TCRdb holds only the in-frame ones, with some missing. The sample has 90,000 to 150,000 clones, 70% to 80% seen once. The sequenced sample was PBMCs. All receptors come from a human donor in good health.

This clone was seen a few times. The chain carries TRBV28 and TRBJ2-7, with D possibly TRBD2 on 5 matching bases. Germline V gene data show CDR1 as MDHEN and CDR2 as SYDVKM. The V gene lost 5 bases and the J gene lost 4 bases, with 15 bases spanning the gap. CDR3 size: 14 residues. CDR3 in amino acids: CASSNGLRGYEQYF. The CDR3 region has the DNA TGTGCCAGCAGTAACGGGCTTAGAGGGTACGAGCAGTACTTC.

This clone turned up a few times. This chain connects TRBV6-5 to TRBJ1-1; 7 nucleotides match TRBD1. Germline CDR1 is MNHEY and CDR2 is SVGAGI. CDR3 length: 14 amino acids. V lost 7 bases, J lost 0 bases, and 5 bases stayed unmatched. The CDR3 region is CASNRDRVNTEAFF. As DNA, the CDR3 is TGTGCCAGCAATAGGGACAGAGTGAACACTGAAGCTTTCTTT.

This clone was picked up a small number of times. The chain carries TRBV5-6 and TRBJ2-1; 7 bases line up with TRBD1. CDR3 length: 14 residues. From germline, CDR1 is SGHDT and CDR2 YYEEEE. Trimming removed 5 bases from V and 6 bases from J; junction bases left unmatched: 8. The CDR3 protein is CASRLTPGGNEQFF. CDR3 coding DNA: TGTGCCAGCAGACTAACTCCAGGGGGCAATGAGCAGTTCTTC.

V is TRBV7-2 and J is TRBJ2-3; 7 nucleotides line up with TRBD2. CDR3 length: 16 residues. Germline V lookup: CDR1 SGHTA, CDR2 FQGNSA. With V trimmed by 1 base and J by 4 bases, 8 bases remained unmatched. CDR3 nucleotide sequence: TGTGCCAGCAGCTTAGTGGGGGGGGGAGTAGCAGATACGCAGTATTTT. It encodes CASSLVGGGVADTQYF.

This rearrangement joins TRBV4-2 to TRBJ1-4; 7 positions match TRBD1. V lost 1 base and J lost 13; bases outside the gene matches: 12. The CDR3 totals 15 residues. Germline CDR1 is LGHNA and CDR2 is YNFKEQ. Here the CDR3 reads CASSQVGGTVDRLFF. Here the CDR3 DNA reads TGTGCCAGCAGCCAAGTTGGTGGGACAGTGGATCGACTGTTTTTT.

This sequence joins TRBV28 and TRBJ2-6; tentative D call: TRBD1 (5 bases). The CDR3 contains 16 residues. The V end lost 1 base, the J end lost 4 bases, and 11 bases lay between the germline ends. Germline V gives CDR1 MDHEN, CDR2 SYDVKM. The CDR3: CASSLLDRAGANVLTF. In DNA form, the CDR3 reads TGTGCCAGCAGTTTATTAGACAGAGCCGGGGCCAACGTCCTGACTTTC.

CDR3 in DNA: TGCGCCAGCAGCCAAGTCTACCAGGGGGCCTACGAGCAGTACTTC. Translated: CASSQVYQGAYEQYF. The rearrangement links TRBV4-1 to TRBJ2-5; 7 bases are shared with TRBD1. The J call may be incorrect, as the DNA end agrees better with TRBJ2-7. The CDR3 is 15 residues long. Germline V gene data show CDR1 as MGHRA and CDR2 as YSYEKL.

CDR3 in amino acids: CASSPAAYQPQHF. The DNA of the CDR3 is TGTGCCAGCAGTCCCGCCGCGTATCAGCCCCAGCATTTT. The chain uses TRBV6-5 and TRBJ1-5; no definite D call. Per the germline V gene, CDR1 is MNHEY and CDR2 is SVGAGI. Trimming left V 5 bases short and J 5 bases short, with 10 bases between. This CDR3 has 13 amino acids.

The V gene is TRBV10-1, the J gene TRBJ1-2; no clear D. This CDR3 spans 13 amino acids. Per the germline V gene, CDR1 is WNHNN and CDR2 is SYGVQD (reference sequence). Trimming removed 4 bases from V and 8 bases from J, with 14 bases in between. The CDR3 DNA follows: TGCGCCAGCAGTGTAGAGTTGGGCAGCGGCTACACCTTC. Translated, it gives CASSVELGSGYTF.

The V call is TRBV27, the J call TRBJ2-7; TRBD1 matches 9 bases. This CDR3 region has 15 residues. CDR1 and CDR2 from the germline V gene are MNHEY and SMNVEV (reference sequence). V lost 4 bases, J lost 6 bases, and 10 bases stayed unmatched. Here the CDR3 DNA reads TGTGCCAGCAGTTGGTTCCGGACAGGGGAGGGCGAGCAGTACTTC. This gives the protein CASSWFRTGEGEQYF.

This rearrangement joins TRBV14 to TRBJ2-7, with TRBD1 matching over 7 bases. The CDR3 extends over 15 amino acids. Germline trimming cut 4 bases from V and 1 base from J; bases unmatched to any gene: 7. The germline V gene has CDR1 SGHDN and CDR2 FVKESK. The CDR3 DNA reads TGTGCCAGCAGCCCCCCAGGGACAGTGTCCTACGAGCAGTACTTC. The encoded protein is CASSPPGTVSYEQYF.

The CDR3 nucleotides read TGTGCCAGCAGTACCATACAGGGACGTGAGCAGTTCTTC. Its translation: CASSTIQGREQFF. The rearrangement uses TRBV6-1 and TRBJ2-1; possible D gene TRBD1, 6 bases. Germline V gene lookup returns CDR1 MNHNS and CDR2 SASEGT. V was cut by 5 bases and J by 9 bases, with 14 bases left in between. This CDR3 spans 13 amino acids.

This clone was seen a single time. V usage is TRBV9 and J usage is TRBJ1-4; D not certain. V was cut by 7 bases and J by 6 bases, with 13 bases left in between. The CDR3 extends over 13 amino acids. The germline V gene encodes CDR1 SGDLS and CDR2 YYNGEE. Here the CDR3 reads CASARSWDEKLFF. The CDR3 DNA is TGTGCCAGCGCCCGGAGCTGGGATGAAAAACTGTTTTTT.

CDR3 residues: CASSPGQGWNEKLFF. The CDR3 nucleotides are TGCGCCAGCAGCCCGGGACAGGGATGGAATGAAAAACTGTTTTTT. The chain employs TRBV5-1 and TRBJ1-4; 9 nucleotides line up with TRBD1. With V trimmed by 4 bases and J by 5 bases, 6 bases remained unmatched. This CDR3 spans 15 amino acids. Germline lookup yields CDR1 SGHRS and CDR2 YFSETQ.

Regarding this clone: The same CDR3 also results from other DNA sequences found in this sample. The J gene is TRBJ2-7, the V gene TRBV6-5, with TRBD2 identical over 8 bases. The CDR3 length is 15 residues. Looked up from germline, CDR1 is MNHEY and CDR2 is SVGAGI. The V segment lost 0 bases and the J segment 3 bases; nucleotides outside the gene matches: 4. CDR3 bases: TGTGCCAGCAGTTACTCCCGAAGCGGGAGCTACGAGCAGTACTTC. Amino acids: CASSYSRSGSYEQYF.

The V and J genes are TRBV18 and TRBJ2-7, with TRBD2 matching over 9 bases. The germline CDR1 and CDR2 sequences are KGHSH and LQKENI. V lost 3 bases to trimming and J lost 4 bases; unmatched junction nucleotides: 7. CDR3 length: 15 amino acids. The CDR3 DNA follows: TGTGCCAGCTCACCGTTGCTAGCGGGAACTTACGAGCAGTACTTC. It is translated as CASSPLLAGTYEQYF.

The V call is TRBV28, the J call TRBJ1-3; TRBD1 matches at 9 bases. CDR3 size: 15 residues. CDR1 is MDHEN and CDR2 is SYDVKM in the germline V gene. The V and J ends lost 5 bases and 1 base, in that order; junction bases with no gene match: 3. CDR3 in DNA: TGTGCCAGCAGTCCGGACAGGGGTTCTGGAAACACCATATATTTT. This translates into CASSPDRGSGNTIYF.

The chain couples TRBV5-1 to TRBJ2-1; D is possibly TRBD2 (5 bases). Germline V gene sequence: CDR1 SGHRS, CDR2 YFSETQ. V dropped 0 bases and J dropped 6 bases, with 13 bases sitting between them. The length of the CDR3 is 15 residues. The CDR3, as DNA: TGCGCCAGCAGCTTGGCCGGGGAATCGGCCAATGAGCAGTTCTTC. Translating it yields CASSLAGESANEQFF.

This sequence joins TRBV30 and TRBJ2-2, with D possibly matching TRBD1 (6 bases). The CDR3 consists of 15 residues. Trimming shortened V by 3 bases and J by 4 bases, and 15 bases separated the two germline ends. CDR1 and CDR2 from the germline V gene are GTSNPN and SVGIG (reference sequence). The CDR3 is CAWSMDRRLTGELFF. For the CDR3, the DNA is TGTGCCTGGAGCATGGACAGACGCCTCACCGGGGAGCTGTTTTTT.

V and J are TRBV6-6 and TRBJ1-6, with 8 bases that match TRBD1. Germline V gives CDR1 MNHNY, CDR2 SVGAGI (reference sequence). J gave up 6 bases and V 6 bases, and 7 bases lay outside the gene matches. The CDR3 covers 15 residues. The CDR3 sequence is CASSFQGARNSPLHF. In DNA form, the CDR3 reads TGTGCCAGCAGCTTCCAGGGGGCCCGTAATTCACCCCTCCACTTT.

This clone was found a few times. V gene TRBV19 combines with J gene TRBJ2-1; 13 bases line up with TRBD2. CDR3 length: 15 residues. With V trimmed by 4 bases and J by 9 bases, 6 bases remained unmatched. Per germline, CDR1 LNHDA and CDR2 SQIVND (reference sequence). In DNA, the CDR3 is TGTGCCAGTAGTAGACTAGCGGGGGGCGGGGCTGAGCAGTTCTTC. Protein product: CASSRLAGGGAEQFF.

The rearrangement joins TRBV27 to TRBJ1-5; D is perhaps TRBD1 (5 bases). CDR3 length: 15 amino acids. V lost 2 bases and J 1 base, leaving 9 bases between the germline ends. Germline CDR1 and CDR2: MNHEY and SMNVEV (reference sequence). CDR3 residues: CASSLKGFSNQPQHF. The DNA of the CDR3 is TGTGCCAGCAGTTTAAAGGGGTTCAGCAATCAGCCCCAGCATTTT.

CDR3 sequence (DNA): TGTGCCAGCAGTTTGGGGGGGCGGGACGAGCAGTACTTC. It is translated as CASSLGGRDEQYF. V and J are TRBV28 and TRBJ2-7; tentative D call: TRBD2 (7 bases). This CDR3 spans 13 amino acids. Germline V gives CDR1 MDHEN, CDR2 SYDVKM. Trimming removed 3 bases at V and 5 bases at J, with 11 bases between. The variable domain in full, completed from reference TRBV28 and TRBJ2-7, reads DVKVTQSSRYLVKRTGEKVFLECVQDMDHENMFWYRQDPGLGLRLIYFSYDVKMKEKGDIPEGYSVSREKKERFSLILESASTNQTSMYLCASSLGGRDEQYFGPGTRLTVT.

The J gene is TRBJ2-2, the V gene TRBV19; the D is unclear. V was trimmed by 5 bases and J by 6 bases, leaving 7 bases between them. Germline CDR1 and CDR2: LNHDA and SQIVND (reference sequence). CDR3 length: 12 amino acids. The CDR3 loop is CASSSFPGELFF. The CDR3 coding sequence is TGTGCCAGTAGTTCGTTCCCCGGGGAGCTGTTTTTT.

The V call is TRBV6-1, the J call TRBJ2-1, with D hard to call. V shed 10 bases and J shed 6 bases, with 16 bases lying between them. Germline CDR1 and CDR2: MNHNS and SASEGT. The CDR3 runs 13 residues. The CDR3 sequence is CATRPSGRNEQFF. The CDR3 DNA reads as TGTGCCACCAGACCCTCAGGTCGCAATGAGCAGTTCTTC.

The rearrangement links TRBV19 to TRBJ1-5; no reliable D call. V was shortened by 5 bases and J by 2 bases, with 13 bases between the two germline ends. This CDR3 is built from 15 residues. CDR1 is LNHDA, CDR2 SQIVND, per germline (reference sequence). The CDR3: CASSLLAAGNQPQHF. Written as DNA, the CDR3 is TGTGCCAGTAGTCTTTTGGCCGCGGGCAATCAGCCCCAGCATTTT. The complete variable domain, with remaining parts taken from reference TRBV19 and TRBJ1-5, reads DGGITQSPKYLFRKEGQNVTLSCEQNLNHDAMYWYRQDPGQGLRLIYYSQIVNDFQKGDIAEGYSVSREKKESFPLTVTSAQKNPTAFYLCASSLLAAGNQPQHFGDGTRLSIL.

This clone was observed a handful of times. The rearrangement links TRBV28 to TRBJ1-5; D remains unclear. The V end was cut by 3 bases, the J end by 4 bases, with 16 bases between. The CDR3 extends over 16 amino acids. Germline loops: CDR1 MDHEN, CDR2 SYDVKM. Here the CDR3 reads CASSFSGGGMNQPQHF. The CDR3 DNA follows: TGTGCCAGCAGTTTTTCGGGCGGAGGAATGAATCAGCCCCAGCATTTT. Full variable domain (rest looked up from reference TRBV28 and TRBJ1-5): DVKVTQSSRYLVKRTGEKVFLECVQDMDHENMFWYRQDPGLGLRLIYFSYDVKMKEKGDIPEGYSVSREKKERFSLILESASTNQTSMYLCASSFSGGGMNQPQHFGDGTRLSIL.

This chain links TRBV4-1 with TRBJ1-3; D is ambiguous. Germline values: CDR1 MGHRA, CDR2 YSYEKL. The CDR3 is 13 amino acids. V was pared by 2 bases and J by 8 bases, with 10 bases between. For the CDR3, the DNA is TGCGCCAGCAGCCAATCTTTCGTAGACACCATATATTTT. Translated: CASSQSFVDTIYF.

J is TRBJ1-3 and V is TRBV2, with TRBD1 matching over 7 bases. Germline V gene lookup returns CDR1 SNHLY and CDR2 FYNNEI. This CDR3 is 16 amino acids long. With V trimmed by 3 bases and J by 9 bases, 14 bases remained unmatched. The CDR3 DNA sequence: TGTGCCAGCAGTGAGGAGTGGGACAGCGCTAAAAGCACCATATATTTT. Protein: CASSEEWDSAKSTIYF.